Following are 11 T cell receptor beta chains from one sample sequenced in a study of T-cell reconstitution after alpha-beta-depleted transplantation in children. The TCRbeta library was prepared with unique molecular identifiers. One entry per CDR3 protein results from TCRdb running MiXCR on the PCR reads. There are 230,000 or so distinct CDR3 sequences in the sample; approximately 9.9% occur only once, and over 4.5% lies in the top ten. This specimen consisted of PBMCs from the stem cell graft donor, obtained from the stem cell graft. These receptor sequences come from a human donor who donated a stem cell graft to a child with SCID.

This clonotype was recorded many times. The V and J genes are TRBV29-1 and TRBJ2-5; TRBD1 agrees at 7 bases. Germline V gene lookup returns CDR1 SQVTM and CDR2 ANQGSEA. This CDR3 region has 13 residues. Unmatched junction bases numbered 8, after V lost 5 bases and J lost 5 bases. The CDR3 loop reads CSVRDRGRETQYF. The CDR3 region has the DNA TGCAGCGTTCGGGACAGAGGTCGGGAGACCCAGTACTTC.

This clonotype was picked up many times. CDR3 region: CASSPPVRGANVLTF. As DNA, the CDR3 is TGTGCCAGCAGTCCTCCAGTAAGGGGGGCCAACGTCCTGACTTTC. The rearrangement uses TRBV12-3 or TRBV12-4 and TRBJ2-6; D gene uncertain. The germline V and J ends were trimmed by 5 bases and 4 bases, with 12 bases remaining between them. CDR3 length: 15 amino acids.

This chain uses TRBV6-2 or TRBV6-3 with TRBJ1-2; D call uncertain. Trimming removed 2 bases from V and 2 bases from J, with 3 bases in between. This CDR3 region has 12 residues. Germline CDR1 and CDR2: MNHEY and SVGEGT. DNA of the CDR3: TGTGCCAGCAGTTACGGGAACTATGGCTACACCTTC. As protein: CASSYGNYGYTF.

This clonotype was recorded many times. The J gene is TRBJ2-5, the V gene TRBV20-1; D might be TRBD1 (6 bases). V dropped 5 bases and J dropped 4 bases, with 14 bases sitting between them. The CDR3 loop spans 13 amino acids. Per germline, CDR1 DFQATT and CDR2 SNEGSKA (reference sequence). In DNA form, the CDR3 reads TGCAGTGCTCCTCGACAGGTAGCAGAGACCCAGTACTTC. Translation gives CSAPRQVAETQYF.

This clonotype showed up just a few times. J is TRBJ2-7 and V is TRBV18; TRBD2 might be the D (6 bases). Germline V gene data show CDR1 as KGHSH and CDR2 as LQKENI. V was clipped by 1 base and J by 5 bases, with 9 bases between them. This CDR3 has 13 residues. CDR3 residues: CASSPRLEDEQYF. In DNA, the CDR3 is TGTGCCAGCTCACCACGACTAGAGGACGAGCAGTACTTC.

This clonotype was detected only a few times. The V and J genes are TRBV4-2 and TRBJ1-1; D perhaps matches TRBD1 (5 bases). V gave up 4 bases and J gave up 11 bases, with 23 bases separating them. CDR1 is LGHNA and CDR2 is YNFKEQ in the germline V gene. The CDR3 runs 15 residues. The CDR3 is CASSRIGRGDRAAFF. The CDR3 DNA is TGTGCCAGCAGCCGGATAGGCAGAGGGGACCGGGCGGCTTTCTTT.

CDR3 loop: CASSLQGQATEAFF. In DNA form, the CDR3 reads TGTGCCAGCTCTCTGCAGGGTCAGGCCACTGAAGCTTTCTTT. The V and J genes are TRBV18 and TRBJ1-1; D possibly corresponds to TRBD1 (5 bases). The CDR3 runs 14 residues. With 6 bases removed from V and 4 bases from J, the gap between germline ends came to 15 bases. CDR1 is KGHSH and CDR2 is LQKENI in the germline V gene.

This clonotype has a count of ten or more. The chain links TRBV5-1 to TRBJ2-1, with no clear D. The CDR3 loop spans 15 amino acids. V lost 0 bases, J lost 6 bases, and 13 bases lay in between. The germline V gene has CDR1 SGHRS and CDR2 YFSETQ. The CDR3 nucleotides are TGCGCCAGCAGCTTGGACGGGCGTCCCCTCAATGAGCAGTTCTTC. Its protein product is CASSLDGRPLNEQFF. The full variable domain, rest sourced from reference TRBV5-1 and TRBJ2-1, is KAGVTQTPRYLIKTRGQQVTLSCSPISGHRSVSWYQQTPGQGLQFLFEYFSETQRNKGNFPGRFSGRQFSNSRSEMNVSTLELGDSALYLCASSLDGRPLNEQFFGPGTRLTVL.

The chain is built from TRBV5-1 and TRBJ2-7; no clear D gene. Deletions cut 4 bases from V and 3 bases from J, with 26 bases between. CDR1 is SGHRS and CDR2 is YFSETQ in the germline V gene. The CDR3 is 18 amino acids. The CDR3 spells CASSMPADLNTLRYEQYF. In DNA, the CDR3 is TGCGCCAGCAGCATGCCCGCCGACCTTAACACTCTTCGCTACGAGCAGTACTTC.

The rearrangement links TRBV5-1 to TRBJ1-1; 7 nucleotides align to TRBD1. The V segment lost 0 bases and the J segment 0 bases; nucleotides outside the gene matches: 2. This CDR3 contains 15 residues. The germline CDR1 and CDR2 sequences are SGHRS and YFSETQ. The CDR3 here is CASSLGTGMNTEAFF. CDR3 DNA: TGCGCCAGCAGCTTGGGGACAGGAATGAACACTGAAGCTTTCTTT.

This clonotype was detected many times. The CDR3 DNA sequence: TGTGCCAGCAGGCCTCCGGGACAGGGGGTCAATGAGCAGTTCTTC. Its protein product is CASRPPGQGVNEQFF. The rearrangement uses TRBV12-3 or TRBV12-4 and TRBJ2-1; 11 nucleotides agree with TRBD1. The V gene end was trimmed by 6 bases and the J gene end by 6 bases; junction bases not matched to a gene: 7. This CDR3 has 15 amino acids.